The clone carrying this T cell receptor beta chain has only a few counts. The antigen remains undetermined. The CDR3 runs 12 residues. V was clipped by 9 bases and J by 3 bases, with 8 bases between them. The data were obtained in a study of T cell repertoires in cytomegalovirus infection. Study at large: HLA-B-restricted CMV epitopes that are well studied were used alongside recently identified HLA-C-restricted ones. Both a matching HLA type and CMV infection were indicated by public TCR beta signatures.

Whole-study results and caveats: The cumulative frequency of public TCR beta families identified carriers of CMV plus the relevant HLA.

TCRdb fed the reads into MiXCR, producing one record per CDR3 protein. The sample consists of about 890,000 distinct CDR3 sequences, approximately 30% of them appearing once. The sequenced sample was cultured CD8+ T cells from PBMCs, obtained from culture after CMV antigen stimulation. This receptor was identified in a human donor in good health (CMV status not recorded). Some clones in this sample may be carry-over from other donors' samples. The chain employs TRBV12-3 or TRBV12-4 and TRBJ1-4; D remains ambiguous. Here the CDR3 reads CASTSANEKLFF. CDR3 nucleotide sequence: TGTGCCAGTACATCCGCTAATGAAAAACTGTTTTTT.